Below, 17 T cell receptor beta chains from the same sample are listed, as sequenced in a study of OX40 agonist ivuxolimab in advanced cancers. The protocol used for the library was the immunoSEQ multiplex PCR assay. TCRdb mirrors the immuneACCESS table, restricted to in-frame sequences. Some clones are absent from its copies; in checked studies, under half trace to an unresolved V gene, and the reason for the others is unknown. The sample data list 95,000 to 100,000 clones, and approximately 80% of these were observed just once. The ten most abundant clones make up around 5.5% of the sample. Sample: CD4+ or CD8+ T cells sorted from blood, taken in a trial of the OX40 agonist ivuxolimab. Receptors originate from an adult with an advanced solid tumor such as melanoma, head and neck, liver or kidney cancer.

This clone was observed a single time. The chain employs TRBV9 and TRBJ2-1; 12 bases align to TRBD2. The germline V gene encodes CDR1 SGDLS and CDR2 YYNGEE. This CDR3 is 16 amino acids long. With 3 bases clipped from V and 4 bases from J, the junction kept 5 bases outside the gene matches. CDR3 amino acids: CASSASGRASYNEQFF. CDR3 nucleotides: TGTGCCAGCAGCGCTAGCGGGAGGGCCTCTTACAATGAGCAGTTCTTC.

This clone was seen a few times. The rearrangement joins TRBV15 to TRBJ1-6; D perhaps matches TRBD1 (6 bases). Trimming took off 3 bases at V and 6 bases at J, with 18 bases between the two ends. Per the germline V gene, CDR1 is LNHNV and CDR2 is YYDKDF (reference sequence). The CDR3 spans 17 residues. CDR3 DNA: TGTGCCACCAGCAGTCTACCAAGGGGGACTACTAATTCACCCCTCCACTTT. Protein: CATSSLPRGTTNSPLHF.

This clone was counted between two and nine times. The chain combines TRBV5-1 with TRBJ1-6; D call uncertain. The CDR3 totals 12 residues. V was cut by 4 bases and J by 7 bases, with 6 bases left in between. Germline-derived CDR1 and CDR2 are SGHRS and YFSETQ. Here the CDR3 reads CASSTGNSPLHF. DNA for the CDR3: TGCGCCAGCAGCACTGGGAATTCACCCCTCCACTTT.

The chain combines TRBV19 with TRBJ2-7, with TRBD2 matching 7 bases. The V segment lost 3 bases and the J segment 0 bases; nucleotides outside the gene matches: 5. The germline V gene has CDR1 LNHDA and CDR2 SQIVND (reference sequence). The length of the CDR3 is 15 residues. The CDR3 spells CASSMVAGYSYEQYF. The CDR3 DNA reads TGTGCCAGTAGTATGGTAGCGGGCTACTCCTACGAGCAGTACTTC.

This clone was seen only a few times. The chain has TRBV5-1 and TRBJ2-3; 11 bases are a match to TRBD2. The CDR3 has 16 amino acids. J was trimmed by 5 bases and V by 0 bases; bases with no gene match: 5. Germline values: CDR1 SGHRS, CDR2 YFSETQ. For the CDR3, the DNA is TGCGCCAGCAGCTTGGGACTAGCGGGGTTAAGAGATACGCAGTATTTT. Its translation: CASSLGLAGLRDTQYF. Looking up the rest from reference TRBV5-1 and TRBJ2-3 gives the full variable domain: KAGVTQTPRYLIKTRGQQVTLSCSPISGHRSVSWYQQTPGQGLQFLFEYFSETQRNKGNFPGRFSGRQFSNSRSEMNVSTLELGDSALYLCASSLGLAGLRDTQYFGPGTRLTVL.

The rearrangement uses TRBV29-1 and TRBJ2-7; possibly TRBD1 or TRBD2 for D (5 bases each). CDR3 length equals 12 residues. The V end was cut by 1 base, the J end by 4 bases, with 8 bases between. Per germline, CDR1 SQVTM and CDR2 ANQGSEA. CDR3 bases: TGCAGCGTTGAAGGGGACGGTTACGAGCAGTACTTC. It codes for CSVEGDGYEQYF.

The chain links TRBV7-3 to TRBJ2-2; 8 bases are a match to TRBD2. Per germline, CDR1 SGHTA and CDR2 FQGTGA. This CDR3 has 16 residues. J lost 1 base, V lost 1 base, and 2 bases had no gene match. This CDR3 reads CASSLKAGVNTGELFF. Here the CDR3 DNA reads TGTGCCAGCAGCTTAAAAGCGGGGGTGAACACCGGGGAGCTGTTTTTT.

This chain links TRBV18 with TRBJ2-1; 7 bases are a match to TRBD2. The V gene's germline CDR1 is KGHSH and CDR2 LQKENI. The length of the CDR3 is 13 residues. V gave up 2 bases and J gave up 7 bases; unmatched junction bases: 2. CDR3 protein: CASSPGRGNEQFF. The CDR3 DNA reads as TGTGCCAGCTCACCAGGGAGGGGTAATGAGCAGTTCTTC. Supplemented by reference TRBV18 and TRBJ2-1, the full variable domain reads NAGVMQNPRHLVRRRGQEARLRCSPMKGHSHVYWYRQLPEEGLKFMVYLQKENIIDESGMPKERFSAEFPKEGPSILRIQQVVRGDSAAYFCASSPGRGNEQFFGPGTRLTVL.

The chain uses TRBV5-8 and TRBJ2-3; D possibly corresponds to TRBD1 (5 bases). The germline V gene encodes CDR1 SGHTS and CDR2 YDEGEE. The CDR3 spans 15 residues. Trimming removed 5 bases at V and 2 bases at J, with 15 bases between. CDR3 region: CASSLGALPTDTQYF. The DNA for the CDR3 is TGTGCCAGCAGTTTAGGGGCCCTGCCCACAGATACGCAGTATTTT.

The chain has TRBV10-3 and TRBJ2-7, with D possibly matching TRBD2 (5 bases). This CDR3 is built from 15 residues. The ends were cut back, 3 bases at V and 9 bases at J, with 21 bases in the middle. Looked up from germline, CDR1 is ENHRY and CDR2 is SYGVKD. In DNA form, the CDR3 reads TGTGCCATCAGTGACAGCAACGTCGGGGTAATTGGGCAGTACTTC. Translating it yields CAISDSNVGVIGQYF.

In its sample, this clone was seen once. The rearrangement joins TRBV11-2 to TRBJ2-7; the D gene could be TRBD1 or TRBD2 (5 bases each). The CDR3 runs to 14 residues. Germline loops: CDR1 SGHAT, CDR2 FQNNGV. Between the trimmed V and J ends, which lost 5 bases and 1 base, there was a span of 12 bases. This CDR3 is CASSPGAISYEQYF. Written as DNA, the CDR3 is TGTGCCAGCAGCCCCGGGGCTATATCCTACGAGCAGTACTTC.

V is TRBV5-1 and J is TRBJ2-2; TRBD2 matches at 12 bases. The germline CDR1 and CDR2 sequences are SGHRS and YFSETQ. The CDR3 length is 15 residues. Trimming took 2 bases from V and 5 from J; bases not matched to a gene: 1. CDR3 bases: TGCGCCAGCAGCTTCGGGACTAGCGGGACCGGGGAGCTGTTTTTT. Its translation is CASSFGTSGTGELFF. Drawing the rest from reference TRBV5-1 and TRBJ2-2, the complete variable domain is KAGVTQTPRYLIKTRGQQVTLSCSPISGHRSVSWYQQTPGQGLQFLFEYFSETQRNKGNFPGRFSGRQFSNSRSEMNVSTLELGDSALYLCASSFGTSGTGELFFGEGSRLTVL.

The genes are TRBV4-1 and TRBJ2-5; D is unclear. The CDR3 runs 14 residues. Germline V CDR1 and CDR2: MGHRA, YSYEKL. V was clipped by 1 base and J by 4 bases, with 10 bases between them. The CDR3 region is CASSQGLVPETQYF. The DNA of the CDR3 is TGCGCCAGCAGCCAAGGTCTGGTCCCAGAGACCCAGTACTTC.

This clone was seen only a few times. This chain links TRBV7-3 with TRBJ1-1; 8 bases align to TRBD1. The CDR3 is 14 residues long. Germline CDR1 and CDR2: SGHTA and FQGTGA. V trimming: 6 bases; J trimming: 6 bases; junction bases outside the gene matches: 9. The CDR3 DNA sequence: TGTGCCAGCAGGAAAGGGGACAGGTCGCCTGAAGCTTTCTTT. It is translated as CASRKGDRSPEAFF.

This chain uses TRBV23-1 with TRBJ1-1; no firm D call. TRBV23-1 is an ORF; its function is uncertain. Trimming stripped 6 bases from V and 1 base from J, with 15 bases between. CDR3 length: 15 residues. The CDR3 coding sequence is TGCGCCAGCAGCCAAGCGCCGAACACGAACACTGAAGCTTTCTTT. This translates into CASSQAPNTNTEAFF.

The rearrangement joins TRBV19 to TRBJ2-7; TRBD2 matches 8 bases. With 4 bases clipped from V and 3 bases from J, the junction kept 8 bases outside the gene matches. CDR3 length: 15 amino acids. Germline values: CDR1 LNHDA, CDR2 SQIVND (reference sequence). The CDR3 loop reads CASSRVYGGDYEQYF. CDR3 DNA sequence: TGTGCCAGTAGTAGGGTGTACGGGGGGGACTACGAGCAGTACTTC.

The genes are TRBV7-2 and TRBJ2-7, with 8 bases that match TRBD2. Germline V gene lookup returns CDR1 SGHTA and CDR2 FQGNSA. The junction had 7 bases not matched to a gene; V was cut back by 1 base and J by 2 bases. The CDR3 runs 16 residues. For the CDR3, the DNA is TGTGCCAGCAGCTTAGAGGTCGGGAGGGCCGCCTACGAGCAGTACTTC. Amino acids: CASSLEVGRAAYEQYF.